This T cell receptor (beta chain) was found in a study of type 1 and type 2 diabetes patients. Study-level background: Sequencing for the whole study yielded 18,976,912 paired-end reads. Study-level results: Age and gender were not matched between study groups, possibly biasing interpretation.

PCR was run on genomic DNA. Multiplex PCR with 30 forward and 13 reverse primers amplified the TCR beta CDR3. TCRdb re-called the multiplex PCR reads through MiXCR, storing one row per CDR3 protein. Here the sample spans 250,000 to 300,000 distinct CDR3 sequences, more than 45% being singletons. This CDR3 is built from 16 residues. The germline CDR1 and CDR2 sequences are SNHLY and FYNNEI. V dropped 6 bases and J dropped 5 bases, with 20 bases sitting between them. To note about this clonotype: What it binds is not known.

Sequencing input: peripheral blood mononuclear cells (PBMCs). The sequence came from a man between 18 and 29 years old with type 2 diabetes. The rearrangement links TRBV2 to TRBJ1-5; D is perhaps TRBD1 (6 bases). In DNA form, the CDR3 reads TGTGCCAGCAGCGCCCACGAAACAGGGACCGATCAGCCCCAGCATTTT. Its translation is CASSAHETGTDQPQHF.